This T cell receptor beta chain is from a study of regulatory T cells in long-lasting Graves disease. This clonotype has just a few counts. Through Arm-PCR of CDR3 regions and iRepertoire HTBI primers, TCR beta libraries were built. TCRdb processed the multiplex PCR reads anew with MiXCR; each CDR3 protein has one entry. The table lists 360,000 or so distinct CDR3 sequences, about 17% of them singletons. Time point meaning: newly diagnosed GD, antithyroid drugs for less than 3 months. Extracted RNA from PBMCs served as the source of the TCR library. The CDR3 totals 13 residues. CDR1 and CDR2 (germline): SGHRS, YFSETQ. Deletions cut 8 bases from V and 7 bases from J, with 18 bases between. This sample also belongs to another study, concerning T cells in Graves' hyperthyroidism and ophthalmopathy. From that report: Hyperthyroidism of Graves' type that showed no ophthalmopathy progression within 18 months was stable.

This sequence was found in a woman aged 18-29 years with Graves disease. J is TRBJ1-2 and V is TRBV5-1; perhaps TRBD1 as D (5 bases). Sample: peripheral blood mononuclear cells (PBMCs), taken at new diagnosis, from a patient treated with antithyroid drugs. CDR3 in DNA: TGCGCCAGTCAACTCTTGGGGACTTCTGGCTACACCTTC. Residues: CASQLLGTSGYTF.